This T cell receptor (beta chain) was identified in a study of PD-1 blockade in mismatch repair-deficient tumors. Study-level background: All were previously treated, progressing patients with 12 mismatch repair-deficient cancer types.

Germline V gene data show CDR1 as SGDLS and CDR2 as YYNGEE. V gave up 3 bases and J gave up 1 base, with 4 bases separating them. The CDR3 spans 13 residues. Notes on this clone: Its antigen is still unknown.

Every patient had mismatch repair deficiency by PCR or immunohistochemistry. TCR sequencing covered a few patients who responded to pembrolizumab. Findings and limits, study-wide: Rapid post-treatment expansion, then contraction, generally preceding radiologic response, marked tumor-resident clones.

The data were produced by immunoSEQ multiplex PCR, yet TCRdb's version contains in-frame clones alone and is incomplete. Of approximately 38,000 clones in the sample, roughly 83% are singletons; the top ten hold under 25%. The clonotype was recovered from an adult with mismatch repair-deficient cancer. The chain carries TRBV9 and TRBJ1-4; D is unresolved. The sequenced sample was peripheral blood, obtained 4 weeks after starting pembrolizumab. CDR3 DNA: TGTGCCAGCAGCGGAGGAACTAATGAAAAACTGTTTTTT. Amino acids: CASSGGTNEKLFF.